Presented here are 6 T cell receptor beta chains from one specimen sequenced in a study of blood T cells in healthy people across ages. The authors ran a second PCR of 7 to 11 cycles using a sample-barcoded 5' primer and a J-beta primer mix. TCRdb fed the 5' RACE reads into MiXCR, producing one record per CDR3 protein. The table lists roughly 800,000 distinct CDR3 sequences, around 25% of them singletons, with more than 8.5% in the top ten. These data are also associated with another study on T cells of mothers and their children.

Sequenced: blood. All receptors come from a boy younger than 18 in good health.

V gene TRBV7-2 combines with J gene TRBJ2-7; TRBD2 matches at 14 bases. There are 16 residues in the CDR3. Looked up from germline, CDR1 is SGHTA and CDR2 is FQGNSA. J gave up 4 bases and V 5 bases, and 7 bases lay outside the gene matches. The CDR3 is CASSPKGTSGSYEQYF. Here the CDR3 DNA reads TGTGCCAGCAGCCCGAAAGGGACTAGCGGGAGTTACGAGCAGTACTTC.

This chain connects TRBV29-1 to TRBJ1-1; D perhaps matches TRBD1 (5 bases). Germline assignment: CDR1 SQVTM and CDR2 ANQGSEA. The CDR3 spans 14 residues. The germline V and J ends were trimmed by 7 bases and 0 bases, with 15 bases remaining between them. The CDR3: CSAEDTDLNTEAFF. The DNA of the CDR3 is TGCAGCGCCGAGGACACCGACTTGAACACTGAAGCTTTCTTT.

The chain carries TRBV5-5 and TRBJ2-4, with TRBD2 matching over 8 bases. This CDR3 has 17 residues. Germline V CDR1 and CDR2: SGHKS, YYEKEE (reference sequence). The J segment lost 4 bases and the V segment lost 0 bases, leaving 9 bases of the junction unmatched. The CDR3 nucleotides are TGTGCCAGCAGCTTGGCCGGGGTAGCGGGGAGTAAAAACATTCAGTACTTC. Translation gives CASSLAGVAGSKNIQYF.

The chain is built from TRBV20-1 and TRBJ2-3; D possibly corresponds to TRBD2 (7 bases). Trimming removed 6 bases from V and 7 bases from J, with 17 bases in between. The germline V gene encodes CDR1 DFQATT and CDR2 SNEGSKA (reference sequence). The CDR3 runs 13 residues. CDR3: CSARGAGTHTQYF. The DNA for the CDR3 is TGCAGTGCCCGGGGGGCCGGTACTCATACGCAGTATTTT.

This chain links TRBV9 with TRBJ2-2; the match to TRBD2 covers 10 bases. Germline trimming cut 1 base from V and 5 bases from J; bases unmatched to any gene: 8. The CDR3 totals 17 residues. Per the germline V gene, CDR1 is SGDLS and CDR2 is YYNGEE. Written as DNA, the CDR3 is TGTGCCAGCAGCGTATCTGAGCGGGGGGGCCGTACCGGGGAGCTGTTTTTT. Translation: CASSVSERGGRTGELFF.

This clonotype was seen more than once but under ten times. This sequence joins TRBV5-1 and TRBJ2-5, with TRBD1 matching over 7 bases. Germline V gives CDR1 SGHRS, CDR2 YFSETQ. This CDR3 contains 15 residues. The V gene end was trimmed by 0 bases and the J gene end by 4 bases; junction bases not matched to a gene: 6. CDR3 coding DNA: TGCGCCAGCAGCTTGGGACAGGGCAACGGAGAGACCCAGTACTTC. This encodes CASSLGQGNGETQYF.